The sequence of this T cell receptor (beta chain) was determined in a study of OX40 agonist ivuxolimab in advanced cancers. The CDR3 consists of 17 residues. CDR1 and CDR2 from the germline V gene are SGHRS and YFSETQ. V shed 4 bases, J shed 0 bases, and the junction held 11 bases outside the gene matches. Assay used: immunoSEQ multiplex PCR; TCRdb lists only in-frame clones, some missing. The table lists fewer than 25,000 clones, 84% of them singletons, with about half in the top ten. The TCR sequence derives from an adult with an advanced solid tumor such as melanoma, head and neck, liver or kidney cancer. The sequences come from CD4+ or CD8+ T cells sorted from blood, collected in a trial of the OX40 agonist ivuxolimab. The rearrangement joins TRBV5-1 to TRBJ1-1; the match to TRBD1 covers 8 bases. CDR3 residues: CASSLDRTGRMNTEAFF. Written as DNA, the CDR3 is TGCGCCAGCAGCCTAGATCGGACAGGGCGTATGAACACTGAAGCTTTCTTT. The full variable domain, rest sourced from reference TRBV5-1 and TRBJ1-1, is KAGVTQTPRYLIKTRGQQVTLSCSPISGHRSVSWYQQTPGQGLQFLFEYFSETQRNKGNFPGRFSGRQFSNSRSEMNVSTLELGDSALYLCASSLDRTGRMNTEAFFGQGTRLTVV.